This T cell receptor (beta chain) was sequenced in a study of shared clonotypes between healthy human individuals. Background on the study: Each donor had three CD4 naive, three CD4 memory, two CD8 naive and one CD8 memory plate.

Naive CD8 cells lacked CD45RO, underwent positive selection for CCR7 and left out terminally differentiated effector memory CD45RA+ cells. Recent vaccinations or acute infections were absent in the healthy HIV-negative adult donors. Original processing methods: In the immunoSEQ data, sequences were junction-only and lacked quality scores, so filtering differed. Profiled with immunoSEQ multiplex PCR; TCRdb holds only in-frame clones, not every one. V, J and clone size are those of that table, while D and trimming were read from the DNA. The table lists over 2,000,000 clones, about 94% of them singletons. About this clone itself: What it binds is unknown.

CDR1 and CDR2 (germline): MDHEN, SYDVKM. V was pared by 3 bases and J by 7 bases, with 19 bases between. The CDR3 is 16 amino acids. Whole-study results and caveats: Incompleteness in sorted-subset sequencing, despite large depth, was shown by rarefaction.

This rearrangement joins TRBV28 to TRBJ2-1; D may match TRBD1 or TRBD2 (5 bases each). The sequence was collected from a man aged 18 to 30 in good health. Some clones in this sample may be carry-over from other donors' samples. The sample taken for sequencing was naive CD8+ T cells from PBMCs. CDR3 in DNA: TGTGCCAGCAGTTTTTCCCAGGGCCCGCCGGGGAATGAGCAGTTCTTC. Translating it yields CASSFSQGPPGNEQFF.